Sequencing of this TCR beta chain was carried out in a study of blood T cell repertoires in COVID-19. Across the whole study: Samples representing acute and convalescent COVID-19 were sourced from the United States, Italy and Spain. PBMCs, B-cell-depleted T cells, or T cells were the source of the cDNA or gDNA that made up the material.

Authors' methods: Reference gene primers were amplified, and this amplification served to estimate nucleated cell counts. TCRdb keeps only in-frame clones here, not all; method: immunoSEQ multiplex PCR. The DNA gave D and trimming, while V, J and clone size come from that table. The sample gives tens of thousands of clones, approximately 80% of which show up once; 11% is in the top ten. V lost 7 bases and J 4 bases, leaving 10 bases between the germline ends. The CDR3 contains 12 residues. CDR1 LNHDA and CDR2 SQIVND come from the germline V gene (reference sequence). This TCR was sampled from a man aged 50 or older with acute or convalescent COVID-19. Sequencing was carried out using peripheral blood. This chain joins TRBV19 and TRBJ1-1, with D possibly TRBD1 on 5 matching bases. CDR3 DNA sequence: TGTGCCAGTACGGGGGGGGTCACTGAAGCTTTCTTT. This codes for CASTGGVTEAFF.